Presented here are 17 T cell receptor beta chains from one specimen sequenced in a study (dated by TCRdb to about 2015). The method behind the library was 5' RACE. The sequencing machine was an Illumina MiSeq. TCRdb reprocessed the public reads (quality trimming at Q25 with fastp, clone calling with MiXCR) and kept in-frame beta chains. Records with the same CDR3 protein are collapsed into one entry carrying the most frequent genes and DNA. Recorded for this sample are just under 65,000 distinct CDR3 sequences; 20% to 25% of them occurred a single time. Under 3.5% of the sample goes to the ten largest clones. Sequencing was done on a sample of memory CD4+ T cells sorted from a lymph node. The sample's cell subset or site, from its label and the paper: memory CD4+ T cells, CD4+CD45RO+CD25-. The receptors shown here come from a female donor with breast cancer.

The rearrangement links TRBV4-1 to TRBJ2-3; D gene uncertain. Deletions cut 0 bases from V and 9 bases from J, with 10 bases between. The CDR3 covers 13 residues. Germline V gene sequence: CDR1 MGHRA, CDR2 YSYEKL. CDR3 nucleotides: TGCGCCAGCAGCCAAGATGGGAAGAACACGCAGTATTTT. It codes for CASSQDGKNTQYF.

V and J are TRBV28 and TRBJ1-5; TRBD1 aligns across 9 bases. J was trimmed by 2 bases and V by 5 bases; bases with no gene match: 4. Per the germline V gene, CDR1 is MDHEN and CDR2 is SYDVKM. This CDR3 comprises 15 residues. DNA of the CDR3: TGTGCCAGCAGTGATAGGACAGGGGGCAATCAGCCCCAGCATTTT. It is translated as CASSDRTGGNQPQHF.

This clonotype was picked up a small number of times. The rearrangement joins TRBV5-6 to TRBJ1-1; tentative D call: TRBD1 (5 bases). The CDR3 length is 16 residues. Trimming removed 1 base at V and 1 base at J, with 14 bases between. CDR1 and CDR2 from the germline V gene are SGHDT and YYEEEE. CDR3 nucleotides: TGTGCCAGCAGCTTGTGGGGCGGGCCACAGAACACTGAAGCTTTCTTT. Protein product: CASSLWGGPQNTEAFF.

About this clonotype itself: Because the CDR3 is missing its conserved closing phenylalanine or tryptophan, this is likely a read error. V and J are TRBV6-6 and TRBJ2-7; weak D call: TRBD2 (7 bases). Germline V gene sequence: CDR1 MNHNY, CDR2 SVGAGI (reference sequence). The CDR3 extends over 14 amino acids. CDR3 amino acids: CASTPRGGESEQYI. The CDR3 DNA follows: TGCGCCAGCACCCCTCGAGGGGGGGAGTCCGAGCAGTACATC.

There are a few counts of this clonotype. The chain has TRBV6-2 or TRBV6-3 and TRBJ1-1; 8 nucleotides line up with TRBD1. The CDR3 is 11 residues long. Germline lookup yields CDR1 MNHEY and CDR2 SVGEGT. Trimming at V came to 8 bases and at J to 8 bases, leaving 4 bases not matched to a gene. This CDR3 reads CASGGQAEAFF. The CDR3 nucleotides are TGTGCCAGCGGGGGACAGGCAGAAGCTTTCTTT.

This clonotype was recorded a few times. V usage is TRBV27 and J usage is TRBJ1-2; D might be TRBD1 (5 bases). V was shortened by 1 base and J by 2 bases, with 20 bases between the two germline ends. Germline V CDR1 and CDR2: MNHEY, SMNVEV (reference sequence). This CDR3 contains 18 residues. The CDR3 is CASSLFGRALGANYGYTF. The CDR3 bases are TGTGCCAGCAGTTTATTCGGCAGGGCCCTCGGAGCAAACTATGGCTACACCTTC.

The rearrangement uses TRBV7-2 and TRBJ2-2; no clear D. V was cut by 3 bases and J by 6 bases, with 11 bases left in between. CDR1 SGHTA and CDR2 FQGNSA come from the germline V gene. This CDR3 has 14 amino acids. The CDR3 protein is CTSSFRHGAGELFF. As DNA, the CDR3 is TGTACCAGCAGCTTCCGTCACGGCGCCGGGGAGCTGTTTTTT. The full variable domain, completed using reference TRBV7-2 and TRBJ2-2, is GAGVSQSPSNKVTEKGKDVELRCDPISGHTALYWYRQSLGQGLEFLIYFQGNSAPDKSGLPSDRFSAERTGGSVSTLTIQRTQQEDSAVYLCTSSFRHGAGELFFGEGSRLTVL.

The CDR3 DNA reads as TGCAGTGCTTCACCGTACAGCACAGATACGCAGTATTTT. Translation gives CSASPYSTDTQYF. This chain uses TRBV20-1 with TRBJ2-3; D gene ambiguous. The CDR3 totals 13 residues. The V end was cut by 5 bases, the J end by 0 bases, with 9 bases between. Germline V lookup: CDR1 DFQATT, CDR2 SNEGSKA (reference sequence).

In this sample, this clonotype turned up a few times. V gene TRBV20-1 combines with J gene TRBJ1-3; tentatively, D is TRBD1 (5 bases). Trimming shortened V by 4 bases and J by 3 bases, and 13 bases separated the two germline ends. This CDR3 is built from 14 residues. Germline V lookup: CDR1 DFQATT, CDR2 SNEGSKA (reference sequence). CDR3: CSANRRDHGNTIYF. CDR3 bases: TGCAGTGCTAACAGGAGGGACCATGGAAACACCATATATTTT.

This chain uses TRBV3-1 with TRBJ2-1, with 13 positions matching TRBD2. V shed 1 base, J shed 4 bases, and the junction held 13 bases outside the gene matches. Germline V gene lookup returns CDR1 LGHDT and CDR2 YNNKEL (reference sequence). This CDR3 is built from 20 residues. Here the CDR3 reads CASSQAPGLAGLARYNEQFF. The CDR3 DNA reads TGTGCCAGCAGCCAAGCTCCGGGACTAGCGGGATTGGCTCGTTACAATGAGCAGTTCTTC.

Concerning this clonotype itself: Lacking the conserved final phenylalanine or tryptophan, this CDR3 likely reflects a read error. This chain joins TRBV6-5 and TRBJ2-3; TRBD2 matches 7 bases. CDR1 is MNHEY, CDR2 SVGAGI, per germline. The CDR3 spans 16 residues. Written as DNA, the CDR3 is TGTGCCAGCAATTACGATGACACTAGCGGCACAGATACGCAGTATCTT. This encodes CASNYDDTSGTDTQYL.

In this sample, this clonotype turned up many times. V and J are TRBV5-5 and TRBJ1-1; D is possibly TRBD1 (5 bases). This CDR3 has 14 residues. V shed 0 bases and J shed 5 bases, with 11 bases lying between them. From germline, CDR1 is SGHKS and CDR2 YYEKEE (reference sequence). The CDR3 coding sequence is TGTGCCAGCAGCTTGGTTCTGGGGCCGACTGAAGCTTTCTTT. It encodes CASSLVLGPTEAFF.

This clonotype was observed at least ten times. The rearrangement links TRBV6-5 to TRBJ2-7; perhaps D is TRBD1 or TRBD2 (5 bases each). Trimming left V 2 bases short and J 2 bases short, with 10 bases between. Germline values: CDR1 MNHEY, CDR2 SVGAGI. The CDR3 has 14 residues. The chain's CDR3 is CASSYTGTTYEQYF. CDR3 coding DNA: TGTGCCAGCAGTTACACCGGGACCACCTACGAGCAGTACTTC.

The chain combines TRBV7-2 with TRBJ2-1, with TRBD2 matching over 12 bases. This CDR3 comprises 16 residues. The trim removed 3 bases at V and 6 bases at J, leaving 6 bases unmatched. CDR1 SGHTA and CDR2 FQGNSA come from the germline V gene. The CDR3 DNA reads as TGTGCCAGCAGCTTTGTACTAGCGGGAGGACTCAATGAGCAGTTCTTC. As protein: CASSFVLAGGLNEQFF.

This clonotype was counted only a few times. J is TRBJ2-3 and V is TRBV24-1, with 10 nucleotides matching TRBD1. The V segment lost 4 bases and the J segment 3 bases; nucleotides outside the gene matches: 6. The CDR3 totals 16 residues. CDR1 is KGHDR, CDR2 SFDVKD, per germline. This CDR3 is CATSETPGQGTDTQYF. The CDR3 region has the DNA TGTGCCACCAGTGAGACCCCGGGACAGGGGACAGATACGCAGTATTTT.

V gene TRBV4-3 combines with J gene TRBJ2-7, with 7 bases fitting TRBD2. The CDR3 is 15 amino acids. CDR1 is LGHNA and CDR2 is YSLEER in the germline V gene. The ends lost 1 base at V and 3 bases at J; junction bases unmatched: 6. The CDR3 loop reads CASSQGASGNYEQYF. CDR3 DNA sequence: TGCGCCAGCAGCCAAGGAGCTAGCGGTAACTACGAGCAGTACTTC.

About this clonotype itself: Possible read error: a much larger clone is one base away. V gene TRBV12-3 or TRBV12-4 combines with J gene TRBJ1-6, with a weak D call TRBD1 (5 bases). This CDR3 comprises 12 residues. V gave up 4 bases and J gave up 14 bases, with 12 bases separating them. In DNA form, the CDR3 reads TGTGCCAGCAGTTACACCGGGGGGTCCCTCCACTTT. Residues: CASSYTGGSLHF.